A single sample is the source of the 24 T cell receptor beta chains below, sequenced in a study of beta chain features in type 1 diabetes. These receptors' antigens are unknown. The sequenced template was cDNA made from the entire isolated RNA. Measured with immunoSEQ multiplex PCR; TCRdb has only the in-frame clones, and not every one. The table lists 150,000 or so clones, approximately 9% of them singletons. Findings of the study overall: Patients with Type 1 diabetes showed moderately but significantly shorter TCRB CDR3s in all four CD4+ subsets.

The sample consisted of central memory CD4+ T cells from blood. The receptors here all came from a woman under 30 with type 1 diabetes.

This clone turned up a few times. This chain joins TRBV6-6 and TRBJ2-2; perhaps TRBD2 as D (6 bases). Germline V gene sequence: CDR1 MNHNY, CDR2 SVGAGI (reference sequence). This CDR3 is 13 amino acids long. Trimming took 8 bases from V and 4 from J, leaving 11 bases between them. CDR3 sequence (DNA): TGTGCCAGCGTGGAGGGGAGCACCGGGGAGCTGTTTTTT. The encoded protein is CASVEGSTGELFF.

This clone was detected only a few times. The V and J genes are TRBV30 and TRBJ1-3; D remains unclear. V shed 7 bases and J shed 0 bases, with 10 bases lying between them. This CDR3 spans 13 amino acids. Per the germline V gene, CDR1 is GTSNPN and CDR2 is SVGIG (reference sequence). CDR3 loop: CASNRVSGNTIYF. The CDR3 nucleotides are TGTGCCTCGAACCGGGTCTCTGGAAACACCATATATTTT.

The rearrangement links TRBV15 to TRBJ1-5; the D gene is possibly TRBD1 (6 bases). CDR1 is LNHNV, CDR2 YYDKDF, per germline (reference sequence). CDR3 length: 14 residues. Deletions cut 5 bases from V and 2 bases from J, with 10 bases between. In DNA form, the CDR3 reads TGTGCCACCAGCGGGGGCGGCGGCAATCAGCCCCAGCATTTT. It is translated as CATSGGGGNQPQHF.

This clone was seen a few times. The genes are TRBV30 and TRBJ1-3; D ambiguous. Trimming removed 4 bases from V and 0 bases from J, with 10 bases in between. Per the germline V gene, CDR1 is GTSNPN and CDR2 is SVGIG (reference sequence). The CDR3 length is 14 residues. CDR3 nucleotide sequence: TGTGCCTGGACTGCAGTTTACTCTGGAAACACCATATATTTT. Its protein is CAWTAVYSGNTIYF.

The V and J genes are TRBV6-6 and TRBJ1-3, with D unresolved. Trimming stripped 4 bases from V and 2 bases from J, with 9 bases between. CDR3 length: 14 residues. From germline, CDR1 is MNHNY and CDR2 SVGAGI (reference sequence). This CDR3 is CASSFTTTGNTIYF. The CDR3 DNA follows: TGTGCCAGCAGTTTTACAACTACTGGAAACACCATATATTTT.

This clone was counted a few times. The chain carries TRBV28 and TRBJ2-5, with D possibly TRBD2 on 6 matching bases. The ends were cut back, 6 bases at V and 1 base at J, with 15 bases in the middle. This CDR3 contains 15 residues. The germline gives CDR1 MDHEN, CDR2 SYDVKM. The CDR3 nucleotides are TGTGCCAGCAGGGAACCCGGGAGTCCCCAAGAGACCCAGTACTTC. Residues: CASREPGSPQETQYF.

The chain combines TRBV7-2 with TRBJ2-7; D ambiguous. The CDR3 consists of 14 residues. The ends were cut back, 7 bases at V and 0 bases at J, with 13 bases in the middle. CDR1 and CDR2 (germline): SGHTA, FQGNSA. CDR3: CASTPRGSSYEQYF. DNA of the CDR3: TGTGCCAGCACCCCGCGCGGATCCTCCTACGAGCAGTACTTC.

This clone was picked up a small number of times. The chain links TRBV7-9 to TRBJ2-5; D ambiguous. This CDR3 is built from 15 residues. V was shortened by 8 bases and J by 3 bases, with 19 bases between the two germline ends. CDR1 SEHNR and CDR2 FQNEAQ come from the germline V gene (reference sequence). The CDR3 region has the DNA TGTGCCAGCCGACCTGCTGGCGGTCGGAAAGAGACCCAGTACTTC. Protein: CASRPAGGRKETQYF.

The sample holds a few counts of this clone. The V and J genes are TRBV5-1 and TRBJ2-2; 8 bases map to TRBD1. CDR1 and CDR2 (germline): SGHRS, YFSETQ. The junction had 3 bases not matched to a gene; V was cut back by 1 base and J by 1 base. The CDR3 totals 16 residues. The CDR3, as DNA: TGCGCCAGCAGCTTGCCCGGGACAGGGAACACCGGGGAGCTGTTTTTT. Translating gives CASSLPGTGNTGELFF.

This clone was counted between two and nine times. The rearrangement links TRBV5-1 to TRBJ1-1; D is unclear. V lost 2 bases and J 2 bases, leaving 10 bases between the germline ends. Germline V lookup: CDR1 SGHRS, CDR2 YFSETQ. The CDR3 spans 14 residues. The CDR3 bases are TGCGCCAGCAGCTTAGGCGGAATCAACACTGAAGCTTTCTTT. This sequence encodes CASSLGGINTEAFF.

The rearrangement joins TRBV5-1 to TRBJ2-1; the D gene is possibly TRBD2 (6 bases). V lost 3 bases, J lost 2 bases, and 12 bases lay in between. The CDR3 totals 15 residues. Germline V gene lookup returns CDR1 SGHRS and CDR2 YFSETQ. In nucleotides, the CDR3 is TGCGCCAGCAGCTGGCGAGGGGAGGCCTACAATGAGCAGTTCTTC. Translation gives CASSWRGEAYNEQFF.

This clone has only a few counts. The chain combines TRBV2 with TRBJ1-5; weak D call: TRBD1 (5 bases). The CDR3 spans 13 residues. Germline V gene lookup returns CDR1 SNHLY and CDR2 FYNNEI. V lost 9 bases and J lost 0, with 9 bases in between. The CDR3 is CASFRDSNQPQHF. CDR3 DNA sequence: TGTGCCAGTTTCAGGGATAGCAATCAGCCCCAGCATTTT.

The chain carries TRBV19 and TRBJ1-2; 12 nucleotides agree with TRBD1. The CDR3 sequence is 14 residues long. Looked up from germline, CDR1 is LNHDA and CDR2 is SQIVND (reference sequence). J was trimmed by 4 bases and V by 9 bases; bases with no gene match: 6. The CDR3 protein is CASRPGQGAYGYTF. For the CDR3, the DNA is TGTGCCAGCCGCCCGGGACAGGGGGCCTATGGCTACACCTTC.

This clone was picked up a small number of times. CDR3 region: CASSRIDKRRDQPQHF. CDR3 nucleotides: TGTGCCAGCAGCCGTATAGATAAGCGGCGCGATCAGCCCCAGCATTTT. The chain employs TRBV5-6 and TRBJ1-5; D gene ambiguous. V lost 4 bases to trimming and J lost 5 bases, with 19 bases between them. The CDR3 is 16 amino acids. CDR1 and CDR2 from the germline V gene are SGHDT and YYEEEE.

This clone appeared a few times. CDR3 residues: CASSLATTTSPTQYF. CDR3 DNA sequence: TGCGCCAGCAGCTTGGCCACGACAACCTCCCCTACCCAGTACTTC. The rearrangement links TRBV5-1 to TRBJ2-5; D is ambiguous. Germline CDR1 is SGHRS and CDR2 is YFSETQ. This CDR3 spans 15 amino acids. Trimming took 0 bases from V and 8 from J, leaving 17 bases between them.

This clone was recorded a few times. The rearrangement uses TRBV5-4 and TRBJ1-2; D perhaps matches TRBD1 (5 bases). Trimming shortened V by 4 bases and J by 6 bases, and 13 bases separated the two germline ends. CDR3 length: 13 residues. Per the germline V gene, CDR1 is SGHNT and CDR2 is YYREEE (reference sequence). The CDR3 spells CASSRLGGDGYTF. CDR3 in DNA: TGTGCCAGCAGCCGCCTCGGGGGAGATGGCTACACCTTC. The full variable domain, rest sourced from reference TRBV5-4 and TRBJ1-2, is ETGVTQSPTHLIKTRGQQVTLRCSSQSGHNTVSWYQQALGQGPQFIFQYYREEENGRGNFPPRFSGLQFPNYSSELNVNALELDDSALYLCASSRLGGDGYTFGSGTRLTVV.

This clone was seen a handful of times. The chain links TRBV19 to TRBJ2-1, with TRBD2 matching over 8 bases. Losses at the gene ends were 1 base for V and 3 bases for J; bases not matched to a gene: 8. The CDR3 runs to 17 residues. Germline loops: CDR1 LNHDA, CDR2 SQIVND (reference sequence). This CDR3 is CASSIVGSGTLYNEQFF. CDR3 DNA sequence: TGTGCCAGTAGTATAGTTGGTAGCGGGACGCTCTACAATGAGCAGTTCTTC.

The gene calls are TRBV27 and TRBJ1-1, with 8 bases aligning to TRBD1. Germline CDR1 is MNHEY and CDR2 is SMNVEV (reference sequence). The CDR3 contains 15 residues. J was trimmed by 7 bases and V by 10 bases; bases with no gene match: 17. The CDR3 coding sequence is TGTGCCACCAGCACCCTGACAGGGGCTAGGATTGAAGCTTTCTTT. It is translated as CATSTLTGARIEAFF.

J is TRBJ2-3 and V is TRBV7-8; D is perhaps TRBD2 (6 bases). V dropped 4 bases and J dropped 2 bases, with 10 bases sitting between them. Germline V gene data show CDR1 as SGHVS and CDR2 as FQNEAQ. The CDR3 has 14 residues. CDR3 sequence (DNA): TGTGCCAGCAGCTGGCGGGGTAACACAGATACGCAGTATTTT. This sequence encodes CASSWRGNTDTQYF.

This clone appeared a few times. The rearrangement joins TRBV19 to TRBJ1-5; perhaps TRBD1 as D (6 bases). This CDR3 has 15 amino acids. Looked up from germline, CDR1 is LNHDA and CDR2 is SQIVND (reference sequence). Trimming left V 6 bases short and J 1 base short, with 13 bases between. CDR3 residues: CASRTGRESNQPQHF. The CDR3 DNA follows: TGTGCCAGTAGAACAGGGCGGGAGAGCAATCAGCCCCAGCATTTT.

This clone was detected many times. V and J are TRBV28 and TRBJ2-7; a possible D gene is TRBD2 (5 bases). CDR1 and CDR2 from the germline V gene are MDHEN and SYDVKM. The CDR3 runs 13 residues. The V and J ends lost 5 bases and 5 bases respectively, with 13 bases between them. The CDR3 reads CASSKAVSDEQYF. The CDR3 DNA sequence: TGTGCCAGCAGTAAAGCGGTGTCCGACGAGCAGTACTTC.

J is TRBJ2-6 and V is TRBV5-5, with 13 bases identical to TRBD2. Germline V CDR1 and CDR2: SGHKS, YYEKEE (reference sequence). The ends lost 5 bases at V and 2 bases at J; junction bases unmatched: 4. This CDR3 region has 17 residues. CDR3 coding DNA: TGTGCCAGCAGACCTACTAGCGGGGGGGCTGGGGCCAACGTCCTGACTTTC. Translation: CASRPTSGGAGANVLTF.

In regard to this clone: Other DNA sequences from this sample encode an identical CDR3 as well. The chain links TRBV6-5 to TRBJ1-2, with 8 bases fitting TRBD1. The CDR3 sequence is 13 residues long. Per germline, CDR1 MNHEY and CDR2 SVGAGI. V lost 4 bases to trimming and J lost 5 bases; unmatched junction nucleotides: 3. The CDR3 DNA sequence: TGTGCCAGCAGTTTGGGGACAGGATATGGCTACACCTTC. This codes for CASSLGTGYGYTF.

The gene calls are TRBV19 and TRBJ1-5; D gene ambiguous. This CDR3 spans 16 amino acids. Trimming pared 3 bases from V and 3 bases from J, leaving 15 bases between. Looked up from germline, CDR1 is LNHDA and CDR2 is SQIVND (reference sequence). CDR3: CASSIKLYSPNQPQHF. The DNA for the CDR3 is TGTGCCAGTAGTATCAAGCTTTACAGTCCCAATCAGCCCCAGCATTTT.